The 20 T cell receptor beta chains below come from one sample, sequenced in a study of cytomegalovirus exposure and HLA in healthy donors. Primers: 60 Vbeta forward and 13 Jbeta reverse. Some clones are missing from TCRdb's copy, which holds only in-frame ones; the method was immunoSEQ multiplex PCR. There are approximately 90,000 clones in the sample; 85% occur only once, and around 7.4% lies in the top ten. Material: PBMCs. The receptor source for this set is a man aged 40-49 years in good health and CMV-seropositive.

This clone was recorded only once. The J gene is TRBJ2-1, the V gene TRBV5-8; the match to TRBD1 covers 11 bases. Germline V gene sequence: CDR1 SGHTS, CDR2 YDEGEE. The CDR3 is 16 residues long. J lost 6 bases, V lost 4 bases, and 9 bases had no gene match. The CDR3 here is CASSRRTGTGGNEQFF. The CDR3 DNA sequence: TGTGCCAGCAGCCGAAGGACCGGGACAGGGGGCAATGAGCAGTTCTTC.

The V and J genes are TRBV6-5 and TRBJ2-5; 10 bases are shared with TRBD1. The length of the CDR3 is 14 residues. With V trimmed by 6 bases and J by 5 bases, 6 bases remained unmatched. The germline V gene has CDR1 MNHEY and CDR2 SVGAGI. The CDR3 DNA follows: TGTGCCAGCAGCCCGACAGGGGGCAAGGAGACCCAGTACTTC. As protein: CASSPTGGKETQYF.

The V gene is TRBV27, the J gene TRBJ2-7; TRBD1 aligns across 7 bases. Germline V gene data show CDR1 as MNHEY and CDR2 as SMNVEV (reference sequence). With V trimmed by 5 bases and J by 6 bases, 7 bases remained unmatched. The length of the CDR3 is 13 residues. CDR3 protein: CASSLTTGREQYF. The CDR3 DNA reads TGTGCCAGCAGTCTCACGACAGGGCGCGAGCAGTACTTC.

The CDR3 protein is CASSLRTSGYQETQYF. As DNA, the CDR3 is TGCGCCAGCAGCTTGCGAACTAGCGGGTACCAAGAGACCCAGTACTTC. The genes are TRBV5-1 and TRBJ2-5; 9 positions agree with TRBD2. V dropped 1 base and J dropped 0; count of bases not matched to a gene: 4. The V gene's germline CDR1 is SGHRS and CDR2 YFSETQ. The CDR3 loop spans 16 amino acids.

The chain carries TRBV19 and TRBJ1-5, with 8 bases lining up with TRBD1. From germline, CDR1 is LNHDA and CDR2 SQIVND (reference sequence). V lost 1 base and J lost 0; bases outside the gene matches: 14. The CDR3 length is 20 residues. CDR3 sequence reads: CASSIGVEAGGRYSNQPQHF. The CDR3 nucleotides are TGTGCCAGTAGTATAGGGGTGGAGGCAGGGGGCAGGTATAGCAATCAGCCCCAGCATTTT. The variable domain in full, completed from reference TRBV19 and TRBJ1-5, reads DGGITQSPKYLFRKEGQNVTLSCEQNLNHDAMYWYRQDPGQGLRLIYYSQIVNDFQKGDIAEGYSVSREKKESFPLTVTSAQKNPTAFYLCASSIGVEAGGRYSNQPQHFGDGTRLSIL.

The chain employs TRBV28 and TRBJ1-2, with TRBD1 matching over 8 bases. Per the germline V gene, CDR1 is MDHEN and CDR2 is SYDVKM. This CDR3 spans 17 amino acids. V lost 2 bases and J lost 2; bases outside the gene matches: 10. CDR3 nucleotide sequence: TGTGCCAGCAGTTTACCGGGTTCAGGGGGCGCGAACTATGGCTACACCTTC. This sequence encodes CASSLPGSGGANYGYTF.

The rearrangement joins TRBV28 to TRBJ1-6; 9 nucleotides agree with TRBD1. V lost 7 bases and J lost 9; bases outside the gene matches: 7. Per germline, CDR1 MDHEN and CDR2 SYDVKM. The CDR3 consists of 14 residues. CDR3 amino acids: CASITGQGGSPLHF. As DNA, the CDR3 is TGTGCCAGCATCACGGGACAGGGAGGTTCACCCCTCCACTTT.

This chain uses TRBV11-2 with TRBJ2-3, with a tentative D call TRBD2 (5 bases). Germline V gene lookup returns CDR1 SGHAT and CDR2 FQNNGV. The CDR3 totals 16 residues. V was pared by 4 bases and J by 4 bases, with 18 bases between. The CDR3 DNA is TGTGCCAGCAGCTCCCCCCGCGGGTTCGGGTCAGATACGCAGTATTTT. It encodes CASSSPRGFGSDTQYF.

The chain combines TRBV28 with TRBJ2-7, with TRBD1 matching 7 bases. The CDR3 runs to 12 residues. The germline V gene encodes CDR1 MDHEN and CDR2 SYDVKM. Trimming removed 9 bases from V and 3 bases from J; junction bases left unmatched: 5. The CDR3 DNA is TGTGCCAGTAGACAGGGATTCTACGAGCAGTACTTC. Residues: CASRQGFYEQYF.

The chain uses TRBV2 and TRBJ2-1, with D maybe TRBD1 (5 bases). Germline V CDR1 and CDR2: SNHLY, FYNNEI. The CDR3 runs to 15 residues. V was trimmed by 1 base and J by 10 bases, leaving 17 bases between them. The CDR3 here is CASSEDPRASGEQFF. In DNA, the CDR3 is TGTGCCAGCAGTGAAGATCCCAGGGCCTCCGGGGAGCAGTTCTTC.

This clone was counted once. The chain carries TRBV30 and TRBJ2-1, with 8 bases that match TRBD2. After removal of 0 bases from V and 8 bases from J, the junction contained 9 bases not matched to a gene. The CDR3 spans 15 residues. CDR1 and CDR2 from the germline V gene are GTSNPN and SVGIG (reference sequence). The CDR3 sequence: CAWSVRGTSLYEQFF. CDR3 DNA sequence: TGTGCCTGGAGTGTACGCGGGACTAGTCTCTATGAGCAGTTCTTC. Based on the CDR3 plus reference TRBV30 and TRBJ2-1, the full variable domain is SQTIHQWPATLVQPVGSPLSLECTVEGTSNPNLYWYRQAAGRGLQLLFYSVGIGQISSEVPQNLSASRPQDRQFILSSKKLLLSDSGFYLCAWSVRGTSLYEQFFGPGTRLTVL.

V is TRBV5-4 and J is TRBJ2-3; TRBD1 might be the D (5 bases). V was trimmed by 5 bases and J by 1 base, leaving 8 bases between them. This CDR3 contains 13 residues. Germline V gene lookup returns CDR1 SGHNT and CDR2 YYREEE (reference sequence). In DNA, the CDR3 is TGTGCCAGCAGTGGCAGGGGCACAGATACGCAGTATTTT. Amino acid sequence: CASSGRGTDTQYF.

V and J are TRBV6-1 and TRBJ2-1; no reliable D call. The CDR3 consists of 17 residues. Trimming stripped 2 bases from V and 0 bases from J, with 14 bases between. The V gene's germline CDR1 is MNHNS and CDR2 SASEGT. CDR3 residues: CASSERQRPSSYNEQFF. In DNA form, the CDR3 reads TGTGCCAGCAGTGAAAGGCAGCGCCCGAGCTCCTACAATGAGCAGTTCTTC.

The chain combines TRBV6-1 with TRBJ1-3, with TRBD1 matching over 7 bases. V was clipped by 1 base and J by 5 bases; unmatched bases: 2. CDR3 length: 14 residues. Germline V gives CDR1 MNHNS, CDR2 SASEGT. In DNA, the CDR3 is TGTGCCAGCAGTGAAGGCAGGGGGAGAAACACCATATATTTT. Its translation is CASSEGRGRNTIYF.

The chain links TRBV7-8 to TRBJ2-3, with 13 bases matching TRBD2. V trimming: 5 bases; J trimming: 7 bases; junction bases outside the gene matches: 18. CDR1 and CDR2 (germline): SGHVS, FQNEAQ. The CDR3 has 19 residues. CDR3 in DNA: TGTGCCAGCAGCAATCATGGGCCCACTAGCGGGAGGGCCCGGAATACGCAGTATTTT. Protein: CASSNHGPTSGRARNTQYF.

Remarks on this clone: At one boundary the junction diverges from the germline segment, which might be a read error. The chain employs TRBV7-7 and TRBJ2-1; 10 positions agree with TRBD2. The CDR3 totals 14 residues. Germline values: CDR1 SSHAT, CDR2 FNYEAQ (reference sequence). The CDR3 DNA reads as TGTGCTAGCAGCCCTAGCGGGGGCTACAATGAGCAGTTCTTC. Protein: CASSPSGGYNEQFF.

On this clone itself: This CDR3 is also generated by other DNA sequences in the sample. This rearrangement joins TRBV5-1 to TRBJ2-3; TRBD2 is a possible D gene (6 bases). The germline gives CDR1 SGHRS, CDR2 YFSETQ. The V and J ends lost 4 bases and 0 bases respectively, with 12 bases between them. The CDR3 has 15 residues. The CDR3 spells CASSPDAGSTDTQYF. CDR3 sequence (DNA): TGCGCCAGCAGCCCTGACGCGGGAAGCACAGATACGCAGTATTTT.

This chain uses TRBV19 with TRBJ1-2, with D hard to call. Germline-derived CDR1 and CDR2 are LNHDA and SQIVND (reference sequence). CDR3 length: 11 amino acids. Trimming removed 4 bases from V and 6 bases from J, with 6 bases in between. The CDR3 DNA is TGTGCCAGTAGTACACTCCATGGCTACACCTTC. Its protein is CASSTLHGYTF.

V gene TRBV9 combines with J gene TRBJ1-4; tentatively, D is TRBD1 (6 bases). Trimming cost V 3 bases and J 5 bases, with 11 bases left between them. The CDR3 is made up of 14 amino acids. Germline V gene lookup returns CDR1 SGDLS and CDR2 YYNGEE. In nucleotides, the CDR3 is TGTGCCAGCAGCGCCCGGGACAACAATGAAAAACTGTTTTTT. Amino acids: CASSARDNNEKLFF.

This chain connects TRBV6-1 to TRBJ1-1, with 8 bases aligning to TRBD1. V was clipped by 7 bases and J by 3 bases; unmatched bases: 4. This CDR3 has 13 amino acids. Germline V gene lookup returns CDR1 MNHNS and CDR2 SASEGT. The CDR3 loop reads CASTVDRDTEAFF. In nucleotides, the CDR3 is TGTGCCAGCACCGTGGACAGGGACACTGAAGCTTTCTTT.